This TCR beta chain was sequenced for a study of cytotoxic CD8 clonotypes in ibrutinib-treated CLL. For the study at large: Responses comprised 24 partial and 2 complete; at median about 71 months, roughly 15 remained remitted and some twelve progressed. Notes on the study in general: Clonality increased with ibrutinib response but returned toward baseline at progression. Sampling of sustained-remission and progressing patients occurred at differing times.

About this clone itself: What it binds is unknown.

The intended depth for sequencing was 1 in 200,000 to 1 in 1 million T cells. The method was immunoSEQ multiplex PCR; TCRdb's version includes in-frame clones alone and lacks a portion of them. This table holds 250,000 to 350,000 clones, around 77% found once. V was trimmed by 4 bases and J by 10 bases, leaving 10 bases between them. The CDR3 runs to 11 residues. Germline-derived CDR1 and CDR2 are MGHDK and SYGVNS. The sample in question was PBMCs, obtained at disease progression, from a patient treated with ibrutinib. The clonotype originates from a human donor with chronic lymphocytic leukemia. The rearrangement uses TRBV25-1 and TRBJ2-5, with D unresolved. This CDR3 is CASSGLQIQYF. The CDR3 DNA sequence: TGTGCCAGCAGTGGCCTTCAGATCCAGTACTTC.